The T cell receptor (beta chain) described here comes from a study of cytomegalovirus exposure and HLA in healthy donors. Amplification used 60 Vbeta primers and 13 Jbeta primers. Assay: immunoSEQ multiplex PCR; the TCRdb copy retains only in-frame clones and omits some. The sample includes approximately 220,000 clones, 76% of them seen just once. Per the germline V gene, CDR1 is SGHVS and CDR2 is FNYEAQ. The V and J ends lost 5 bases and 6 bases, in that order; junction bases with no gene match: 12. CDR3 length: 16 residues. The receptor comes from a man in his late teens or twenties in good health and CMV-seronegative. Source material: PBMCs. V gene TRBV7-6 combines with J gene TRBJ2-1; 8 bases fit TRBD2. In nucleotides, the CDR3 is TGTGCCAGCAGCACAAGGACTAGCTCCGTAGGCAATGAGCAGTTCTTC. This codes for CASSTRTSSVGNEQFF.